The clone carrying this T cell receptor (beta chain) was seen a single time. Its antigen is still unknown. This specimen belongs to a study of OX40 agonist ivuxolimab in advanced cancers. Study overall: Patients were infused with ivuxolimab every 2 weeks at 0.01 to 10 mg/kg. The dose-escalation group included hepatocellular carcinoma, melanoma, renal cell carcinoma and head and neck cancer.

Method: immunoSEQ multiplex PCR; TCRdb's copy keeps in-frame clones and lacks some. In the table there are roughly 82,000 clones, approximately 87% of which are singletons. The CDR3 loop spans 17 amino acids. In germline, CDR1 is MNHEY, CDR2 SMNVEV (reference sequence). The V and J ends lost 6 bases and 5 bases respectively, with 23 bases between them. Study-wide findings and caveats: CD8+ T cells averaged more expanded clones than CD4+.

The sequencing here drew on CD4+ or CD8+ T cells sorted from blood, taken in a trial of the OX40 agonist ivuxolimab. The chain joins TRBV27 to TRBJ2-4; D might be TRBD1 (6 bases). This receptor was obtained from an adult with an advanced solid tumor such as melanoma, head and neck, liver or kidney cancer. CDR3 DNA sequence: TGTGCCAGCAGGGGGACGTGGGGGCGCGGGCTCGAAAACATTCAGTACTTC. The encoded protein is CASRGTWGRGLENIQYF.